This T cell receptor (beta chain) emerged from a study of vaccination and CD4 T cells after COVID-19. Study information: Post-vaccine sampling followed dose two by a median approximately 74 days (range 14 to 241). For control cultures, the treatment was a CEFX pool, an HIV-1 Nef pool, or no peptide. Stimulation used overlapping spike peptides from SARS-CoV-2, HCoV-NL63, HCoV-OC43 and HCoV-229E.

Sequencing of DNA taken from cultured CD4+ T cells relied on the Oncomine TCR Beta short-read assay. TCRdb fed the PCR reads into MiXCR, producing one record per CDR3 protein. The table records roughly 13,000 distinct CDR3 sequences, 65% to 75% of them present only once. V was shortened by 2 bases and J by 2 bases, with 6 bases between the two germline ends. Germline assignment: CDR1 MDHEN and CDR2 SYDVKM. The CDR3 sequence is 13 residues long. Documented treatment: 10-day PBMC culture with coronavirus spike peptide pools or control peptides (ViraFEST assay). A few counts support this clonotype. Its antigen remains unidentified.

The material sequenced was CD4+ T cells from blood, cultured in vitro. This chain joins TRBV28 and TRBJ2-5; D call uncertain. This sequence originates from a human donor who had recovered from COVID-19. The CDR3 DNA follows: TGTGCCAGCAGTTTAGTGGCGCAAGAGACCCAGTACTTC. This encodes CASSLVAQETQYF.